One T cell receptor beta chain is described in this entry. Repertoires were generated with immunoSEQ multiplex PCR, while TCRdb's copy carries only in-frame clones and drops some. The sample lists 630,000 or so clones, over 75% seen once, with just under 0.0095% in the top ten. Unmatched junction bases numbered 2, after V lost 4 bases and J lost 3 bases. This CDR3 is 13 amino acids long. Germline CDR1 and CDR2: KGHSH and LQKENI. The data are from a study of shared T cell receptors in the human thymus. These same records also appear under a second study, on human thymus T cells. That work adds: Corrective surgery for congenital heart defects was being performed on the healthy Finnish infants who served as donors. Thymus pieces cut out during corrective heart surgery were the tissue that was used.

The source is a boy under two years old with a congenital heart defect. The specimen was thymocytes. V usage is TRBV18 and J usage is TRBJ2-7; TRBD1 matches at 8 bases. The CDR3 region is CASSLGQGYEQYF. In nucleotides, the CDR3 is TGTGCCAGCTCACTTGGACAGGGCTACGAGCAGTACTTC.